This is a list of T cell receptor beta chains from one sample in a study of vaccination effects on CD4 cells after COVID-19. Their antigens remain unidentified. TCRdb keeps only in-frame clones here, not all; method: immunoSEQ multiplex PCR. Here the sample spans about 52,000 clones, 79% being singletons. The specimen was CD4+ T cells from PBMCs cultured with HCoV-OC43 spike peptides, collected before COVID-19 vaccination. The receptor source for this set is a human donor who received a COVID-19 vaccine. CDR3s include the opening cysteine and the closing phenylalanine or tryptophan.

j_call v_call cdr3_aa
TRBJ1-6 TRBV30 CAWSAGGRESPLHF
TRBJ2-5 TRBV2 CASTPTRDPRETQYF
TRBJ1-2 TRBV15 CATSRDRGYGYTF
TRBJ1-1 TRBV11-1 CASSSRQGGTEAFF
TRBJ1-1 TRBV6-1 CASSEFGGGVGYTEAFF
TRBJ1-2 TRBV7-9 CASSPANYGYTF
TRBJ2-3 TRBV12-5 CASVADRAYTDTQYF
TRBJ2-1 TRBV9 CASSNSAGTAYNEQFF
TRBJ1-1 TRBV7-9 CASSLAQGDEAFF
TRBJ2-2 TRBV6-5 CASSYSRTGNTGELFF
TRBJ1-1 TRBV27 CASRGNTEAFF
TRBJ2-2 TRBV7-3 CASSLGGGATGELFF
TRBJ2-2 TRBV7-3 CASSPDRLSRAGELFF
TRBJ1-2 TRBV24-1 CATSDPLDRVGGYTF
TRBJ1-1 TRBV7-9 CASSPRRYTEAFF
TRBJ2-5 TRBV5-1 CASSLRTGGQETQYF
TRBJ1-6 TRBV18 CASSQGADSPLHF
TRBJ2-1 TRBV9 CASSAGLAGGPGNEQFF
TRBJ2-3 TRBV10-3 CAINWGGGTDTQYF
TRBJ1-2 TRBV6-5 CASSYDRTNYGYTF
TRBJ1-3 TRBV2 CASSDPTGDGNTIYF
TRBJ2-6 TRBV6-5 CASRSGGSGANVLTF
TRBJ2-3 TRBV5-8 CAAPGQGTDTQYF
TRBJ2-1 TRBV21-1 CASSDPGTNSYNEQFF
TRBJ2-2 TRBV5-4 CASSLILGTSGELFF
TRBJ1-3 TRBV14 CASSQDDRSSGNTIYF
TRBJ1-1 TRBV18 CASSPVQFDTEAFF
TRBJ2-3 TRBV24-1 CATSDLQETGPDTQYF
TRBJ1-2 TRBV9 CASSVGGKANYGYTF
TRBJ2-5 TRBV7-2 CASSWTSGGWETQYF
TRBJ1-2 TRBV7-9 CASSPEGGFYGYTF
TRBJ1-2 TRBV28 CASSLWGYGYTF
TRBJ2-2 TRBV6-1 CASSEAQLAGLPGELFF
TRBJ1-3 TRBV6-7 CASSYTVSPRNTIYF
TRBJ2-3 TRBV19 CASSTIRLAGTDTQYF
TRBJ1-2 TRBV6-2/TRBV6-3 CASSRGEYGYTF
TRBJ1-1 TRBV5-5 CASSGGLYTEAFF
TRBJ2-2 TRBV12-3/TRBV12-4 CASSLKGAGELFF
TRBJ1-6 TRBV7-2 CASSATGLGSPLHF
TRBJ1-1 TRBV21-1 CASSTRGGWDTEAFF
TRBJ2-2 TRBV9 CASSATSGGTGELFF
TRBJ1-6 TRBV5-1 CASSLGGMGPNSPLHF